This TCR beta chain came from a study of tumour-infiltrating T cells in Burkitt lymphoma. Background on the study: Survival, overall and progression-free, tracked with productive clonality.

Using immunoSEQ multiplex PCR, the repertoire was profiled, and TCRdb retains in-frame clones only, with some absent. The data hold under 8,000 clones, with about a sixth observed a single time. Per the germline V gene, CDR1 is LGHNA and CDR2 is YNFKEQ. There are 16 residues in the CDR3. With 0 bases removed from V and 6 bases from J, the gap between germline ends came to 18 bases. The clonotype comes from a human donor with diffuse large B-cell lymphoma. The sample consisted of tumor tissue. The genes are TRBV4-2 and TRBJ2-7; the D gene is possibly TRBD1 (6 bases). The CDR3 region is CASSQDATGTRGEQYF. DNA for the CDR3: TGTGCCAGCAGCCAAGACGCTACTGGGACCAGGGGCGAGCAGTACTTC.